These 23 T cell receptor beta chains were all obtained from the same sample, sequenced in a study of control samples from healthy donors and cancer patients. Data came from immunoSEQ multiplex PCR; TCRdb stores just in-frame clones and leaves some out. This table has 150,000 to 200,000 clones, more than 80% appearing once. The sample consisted of blood. The receptors stem from a man aged 30 to 39 in good health.

The chain is built from TRBV28 and TRBJ1-5, with D uncertain. V was clipped by 6 bases and J by 6 bases, with 15 bases between them. This CDR3 contains 14 residues. Looked up from germline, CDR1 is MDHEN and CDR2 is SYDVKM. The chain's CDR3 is CASSPVSNVQPQHF. DNA of the CDR3: TGTGCCAGCAGCCCCGTTAGCAACGTTCAGCCCCAGCATTTT.

This chain joins TRBV14 and TRBJ2-3; 7 nucleotides match TRBD2. After removal of 1 base from V and 4 bases from J, the junction contained 8 bases not matched to a gene. The CDR3 extends over 16 amino acids. Germline CDR1 is SGHDN and CDR2 is FVKESK. The CDR3 protein is CASSQARTSRADTQYF. As DNA, the CDR3 is TGTGCCAGCAGCCAAGCGCGGACTAGTCGGGCAGATACGCAGTATTTT. The full variable domain, with the rest looked up from reference TRBV14 and TRBJ2-3, is EAGVTQFPSHSVIEKGQTVTLRCDPISGHDNLYWYRRVMGKEIKFLLHFVKESKQDESGMPNNRFLAERTGGTYSTLKVQPAELEDSGVYFCASSQARTSRADTQYFGPGTRLTVL.

This sequence joins TRBV18 and TRBJ2-1, with 9 bases lining up with TRBD2. The V gene's germline CDR1 is KGHSH and CDR2 LQKENI. This CDR3 region has 20 residues. J gave up 6 bases and V 3 bases, and 21 bases lay outside the gene matches. The CDR3 coding sequence is TGTGCCAGCTCACCTTTAGCGGGAGTCCCGGAGTTCCCGACTGTCAATGAGCAGTTCTTC. It is translated as CASSPLAGVPEFPTVNEQFF.

This rearrangement joins TRBV30 to TRBJ2-7; possibly TRBD1 for D (7 bases). The CDR3 spans 13 residues. Trimming took off 2 bases at V and 4 bases at J, with 12 bases between the two ends. The germline V gene has CDR1 GTSNPN and CDR2 SVGIG (reference sequence). CDR3: CAWSRPGGYEQYF. The CDR3 region has the DNA TGTGCCTGGAGTCGTCCAGGGGGGTACGAGCAGTACTTC.

This rearrangement joins TRBV7-8 to TRBJ1-3; 7 positions match TRBD1. Looked up from germline, CDR1 is SGHVS and CDR2 is FQNEAQ. The CDR3 is made up of 15 amino acids. V trimming: 5 bases; J trimming: 0 bases; junction bases outside the gene matches: 4. The DNA of the CDR3 is TGTGCCAGCAGCGAGGGACAGAGCTCTGGAAACACCATATATTTT. This gives the protein CASSEGQSSGNTIYF. The whole variable domain, filled in from reference TRBV7-8 and TRBJ1-3, reads GAGVSQSPRYKVAKRGQDVALRCDPISGHVSLFWYQQALGQGPEFLTYFQNEAQLDKSGLPSDRFFAERPEGSVSTLKIQRTQQEDSAVYLCASSEGQSSGNTIYFGEGSWLTVV.

The J gene is TRBJ1-1, the V gene TRBV9, with D maybe TRBD1 (5 bases). Between the trimmed V and J ends, which lost 0 bases and 4 bases, there was a span of 13 bases. The CDR3 runs 15 residues. CDR1 is SGDLS and CDR2 is YYNGEE in the germline V gene. CDR3 in DNA: TGTGCCAGCAGCGTAGAGGGGAATAGGGGCACTGAAGCTTTCTTT. Protein: CASSVEGNRGTEAFF.

The chain links TRBV21-1 to TRBJ2-7. TRBV21-1 is recorded as a pseudogene. This CDR3 has 14 residues. DNA for the CDR3: TGTGCCAGAAGTATAGGGTATAGCTCCTACGAGCAGTACTTC. It encodes CARSIGYSSYEQYF.

Note on this clone: Additional DNA sequences in this sample encode the identical CDR3. The J gene is TRBJ2-1, the V gene TRBV10-3; D is possibly TRBD1 or TRBD2 (5 bases each). V shed 6 bases and J shed 4 bases, with 13 bases lying between them. The CDR3 extends over 14 amino acids. Germline CDR1 reads ENHRY; CDR2 reads SYGVKD. DNA for the CDR3: TGTGCCATCAGGGGGGATTCGCCTTACAATGAGCAGTTCTTC. Residues: CAIRGDSPYNEQFF.

J is TRBJ2-7 and V is TRBV13; 8 bases agree with TRBD2. The V gene end was trimmed by 1 base and the J gene end by 1 base; junction bases not matched to a gene: 6. CDR1 and CDR2 from the germline V gene are PRHDT and FYEKMQ (reference sequence). CDR3 length: 16 residues. CDR3 in amino acids: CASSLAGGRTSYEQYF. Written as DNA, the CDR3 is TGTGCCAGCAGCTTAGCGGGCGGGAGGACGTCCTACGAGCAGTACTTC.

This rearrangement joins TRBV2 to TRBJ1-3, with a possible D match to TRBD1 (5 bases). Germline CDR1 is SNHLY and CDR2 is FYNNEI. The CDR3 spans 17 residues. V was shortened by 6 bases and J by 0 bases, with 18 bases between the two germline ends. The CDR3 loop reads CASRLGQGLYSGNTIYF. The CDR3 bases are TGTGCCAGCAGACTCGGACAAGGCCTATACTCTGGAAACACCATATATTTT.

The chain carries TRBV9 and TRBJ1-1; the D gene is possibly TRBD1 (5 bases). The V gene lost 4 bases and the J gene lost 2 bases, with 21 bases spanning the gap. Germline V lookup: CDR1 SGDLS, CDR2 YYNGEE. The CDR3 contains 17 residues. The CDR3 loop is CASSPNPRERSNTEAFF. For the CDR3, the DNA is TGTGCCAGCAGCCCCAACCCCAGGGAACGGAGTAACACTGAAGCTTTCTTT.

This clone was detected only once. The J gene is TRBJ2-1, the V gene TRBV5-1; D ambiguous. The CDR3 has 13 amino acids. CDR1 is SGHRS and CDR2 is YFSETQ in the germline V gene. V was clipped by 0 bases and J by 8 bases, with 9 bases between them. For the CDR3, the DNA is TGCGCCAGCAGCTTGGCCTCGGTTGATGAGCAGTTCTTC. It yields the protein CASSLASVDEQFF.

This chain joins TRBV29-1 and TRBJ1-1, with D unresolved. CDR1 SQVTM and CDR2 ANQGSEA come from the germline V gene. V gave up 3 bases and J gave up 8 bases, with 13 bases separating them. This CDR3 comprises 12 residues. The CDR3 coding sequence is TGCAGCGTTGATATTATCGGACCCGAAGCTTTCTTT. It is translated as CSVDIIGPEAFF. The full variable domain, its missing parts supplied by reference TRBV29-1 and TRBJ1-1, is SAVISQKPSRDICQRGTSLTIQCQVDSQVTMMFWYRQQPGQSLTLIATANQGSEATYESGFVIDKFPISRPNLTFSTLTVSNMSPEDSSIYLCSVDIIGPEAFFGQGTRLTVV.

The chain combines TRBV9 with TRBJ2-1; the match to TRBD1 covers 7 bases. Per the germline V gene, CDR1 is SGDLS and CDR2 is YYNGEE. With 4 bases clipped from V and 4 bases from J, the junction kept 8 bases outside the gene matches. The CDR3 runs 15 residues. The CDR3: CASSPTGQSYNEQFF. The DNA of the CDR3 is TGTGCCAGCAGCCCAACGGGACAGTCTTACAATGAGCAGTTCTTC.

The V call is TRBV5-1, the J call TRBJ2-1, with TRBD1 matching over 8 bases. This CDR3 has 16 residues. V gave up 0 bases and J gave up 7 bases; unmatched junction bases: 9. Germline V lookup: CDR1 SGHRS, CDR2 YFSETQ. The CDR3 DNA follows: TGCGCCAGCAGCTTGGGGGGCAGGGGGCTTGGAAATGAGCAGTTCTTC. This codes for CASSLGGRGLGNEQFF.

The chain joins TRBV3-1 (or the pseudogene TRBV3-2) to TRBJ1-1; TRBD1 might be the D (6 bases). Trimming took off 4 bases at V and 3 bases at J, with 18 bases between the two ends. The germline V gene encodes CDR1 LGHDT and CDR2 YNNKEL (reference sequence). This CDR3 contains 16 residues. As DNA, the CDR3 is TGTGCCAGCAGCCCCCGTGGGGGCTCTAGGGACACTGAAGCTTTCTTT. Encoded protein: CASSPRGGSRDTEAFF.

This clone was seen a single time. The chain links TRBV15 to TRBJ2-7; 8 bases agree with TRBD2. Per the germline V gene, CDR1 is LNHNV and CDR2 is YYDKDF (reference sequence). V shed 3 bases, J shed 5 bases, and the junction held 12 bases outside the gene matches. The CDR3 has 16 amino acids. The CDR3 here is CATSRGSGRIPNEQYF. The CDR3 DNA sequence: TGTGCCACCAGCAGGGGAAGCGGGAGAATTCCCAACGAGCAGTACTTC.

V usage is TRBV5-1 and J usage is TRBJ2-5; D is perhaps TRBD1 (5 bases). Germline values: CDR1 SGHRS, CDR2 YFSETQ. V dropped 2 bases and J dropped 7 bases, with 15 bases sitting between them. The CDR3 spans 14 residues. CDR3 in DNA: TGCGCCAGCAGCTTACAGGAACCCCAGGGGACCCAGTACTTC. Its translation: CASSLQEPQGTQYF.

The rearrangement links TRBV11-1 to TRBJ2-1, with 7 bases fitting TRBD2. Germline-derived CDR1 and CDR2 are SGHAT and FQDESV (reference sequence). The J segment lost 10 bases and the V segment lost 5 bases, leaving 11 bases of the junction unmatched. The CDR3 sequence is 14 residues long. CDR3 residues: CASSPGLPQLEQFF. The CDR3 coding sequence is TGTGCCAGCAGCCCGGGACTACCACAATTGGAGCAGTTCTTC.

The V gene is TRBV6-5, the J gene TRBJ2-3; D possibly corresponds to TRBD2 (7 bases). Germline CDR1 and CDR2: MNHEY and SVGAGI. The germline V and J ends were trimmed by 9 bases and 5 bases, with 12 bases remaining between them. This CDR3 is 12 amino acids long. CDR3 DNA sequence: TGTGCCAGGAGGGGGGGGCAAGATACGCAGTATTTT. This gives the protein CARRGGQDTQYF.

The V gene is TRBV18, the J gene TRBJ2-2; D ambiguous. Deletions cut 3 bases from V and 7 bases from J, with 12 bases between. Germline V gives CDR1 KGHSH, CDR2 LQKENI. The CDR3 loop spans 14 amino acids. Here the CDR3 DNA reads TGTGCCAGCTCACCTAGAGACAACTTCGGGGAGCTGTTTTTT. Residues: CASSPRDNFGELFF.

The rearrangement joins TRBV6-2 or TRBV6-3 to TRBJ2-6, with D hard to call. V was clipped by 2 bases and J by 0 bases, with 8 bases between them. The CDR3 contains 16 residues. Germline lookup yields CDR1 MNHEY and CDR2 SVGEGT. DNA of the CDR3: TGTGCCAGCAGTTACGATGTGACCTCTGGGGCCAACGTCCTGACTTTC. It is translated as CASSYDVTSGANVLTF.

This chain links TRBV5-1 with TRBJ2-3; 8 nucleotides agree with TRBD2. The CDR3 totals 18 residues. Germline lookup yields CDR1 SGHRS and CDR2 YFSETQ. Germline trimming cut 3 bases from V and 0 bases from J; bases unmatched to any gene: 12. The CDR3 loop reads CASSSSPPGTRSTDTQYF. CDR3 nucleotides: TGCGCCAGCAGCTCAAGCCCCCCCGGGACTAGAAGCACAGATACGCAGTATTTT.